This entry lists 8 T cell receptor beta chains sequenced from one sample in a study of neurological immune-mediated disorders. TCRdb used MiXCR to reprocess the 5' RACE reads, holding one entry per CDR3 protein. Seen here are about 60,000 distinct CDR3 sequences, approximately 3.6% observed once, and the top ten hold about 7%. The sample taken for sequencing was PBMCs. All receptors come from a woman aged 55-69 years with multiple sclerosis.

This clonotype was found many times. The chain is built from TRBV12-3 or TRBV12-4 and TRBJ2-1; 7 nucleotides match TRBD2. This CDR3 has 11 amino acids. With V trimmed by 6 bases and J by 12 bases, 5 bases remained unmatched. CDR3 sequence: CASSSGTTQFF. CDR3 sequence (DNA): TGTGCCAGCAGCTCCGGGACTACGCAGTTCTTC.

At least ten counts were recorded for this clonotype. The chain employs TRBV12-3 or TRBV12-4 and TRBJ1-2; 8 positions match TRBD1. The CDR3 covers 13 residues. The V and J ends lost 6 bases and 7 bases, in that order; junction bases with no gene match: 7. CDR3 DNA sequence: TGTGCCAGCAGCCCGGACAGGGTAGTTGGCTACACCTTC. Translating gives CASSPDRVVGYTF.

This clonotype was counted at least ten times. The V gene is TRBV28, the J gene TRBJ2-7, with a possible D match to TRBD1 (6 bases). The CDR3 sequence is 18 residues long. From germline, CDR1 is MDHEN and CDR2 SYDVKM. Trimming cost V 10 bases and J 13 bases, with 41 bases left between them. CDR3 DNA: TGTGCCACCTCCTCGGACAGCGAGGGCCCTAGGTTGCTGCTGGGGGTTTACTTC. It codes for CATSSDSEGPRLLLGVYF. The full variable domain, in which reference TRBV28 and TRBJ2-7 provide the parts outside the CDR3, is DVKVTQSSRYLVKRTGEKVFLECVQDMDHENMFWYRQDPGLGLRLIYFSYDVKMKEKGDIPEGYSVSREKKERFSLILESASTNQTSMYLCATSSDSEGPRLLLGVYFGPGTRLTVT.

This clonotype was detected ten times or more. V is TRBV5-1 and J is TRBJ1-3; 7 positions agree with TRBD1. The CDR3 is made up of 14 amino acids. The V gene end was trimmed by 5 bases and the J gene end by 4 bases; junction bases not matched to a gene: 6. Germline V CDR1 and CDR2: SGHRS, YFSETQ. For the CDR3, the DNA is TGCGCCAGCAGGACAGGGAGCCCAGGAAACACCATATATTTT. Its protein product is CASRTGSPGNTIYF.

This clonotype was observed many times. The chain employs TRBV9 and TRBJ2-5; 8 bases match TRBD2. Germline V gene data show CDR1 as SGDLS and CDR2 as YYNGEE. V shed 2 bases, J shed 2 bases, and the junction held 11 bases outside the gene matches. The CDR3 runs to 17 residues. CDR3 sequence reads: CASSVGWGSGEQETQYF. CDR3 sequence (DNA): TGTGCCAGCAGCGTCGGATGGGGTAGCGGGGAACAAGAGACCCAGTACTTC.

This clonotype was counted ten times or more. The V call is TRBV12-3 or TRBV12-4, the J call TRBJ2-3; no firm D call. The CDR3 has 12 amino acids. V shed 7 bases and J shed 4 bases, with 9 bases lying between them. In nucleotides, the CDR3 is TGTGCCAGCAACAAAGCCGCAGATACGCAGTATTTT. Protein product: CASNKAADTQYF.

This clonotype was seen at least ten times. The chain has TRBV14 and TRBJ1-2; D is ambiguous. Germline lookup yields CDR1 SGHDN and CDR2 FVKESK. The V gene lost 0 bases and the J gene lost 3 bases, with 11 bases spanning the gap. This CDR3 region has 15 residues. The CDR3 DNA is TGTGCCAGCAGCCAAGATAGAATGGGGTACTATGGCTACACCTTC. Translation: CASSQDRMGYYGYTF. Combining the CDR3 with reference TRBV14 and TRBJ1-2 gives the whole variable domain EAGVTQFPSHSVIEKGQTVTLRCDPISGHDNLYWYRRVMGKEIKFLLHFVKESKQDESGMPNNRFLAERTGGTYSTLKVQPAELEDSGVYFCASSQDRMGYYGYTFGSGTRLTVV.

This clonotype was counted ten times or more. This sequence joins TRBV28 and TRBJ2-1; TRBD1 or TRBD2 may be the D gene (5 bases each). This CDR3 region has 13 residues. With 7 bases removed from V and 15 bases from J, the gap between germline ends came to 22 bases. The germline V gene encodes CDR1 MDHEN and CDR2 SYDVKM. The CDR3 DNA reads as TGTGCCAGCACCTCGCACCGGGGCAATATATCGTTCTTC. It encodes CASTSHRGNISFF.